This T cell receptor beta chain was sequenced during a study of shared clonotypes between healthy human individuals. Overall study context: Three CD4 naive, three CD4 memory, two CD8 naive and one CD8 memory plate were used per donor. Study-wide results and limits: The generation probabilities recorded for non-shared clonotypes fell below those of clonotypes shared by all four donors.

This clone was seen a few times. The antigen remains unidentified. The repertoire was sequenced with immunoSEQ multiplex PCR; TCRdb's copy has only in-frame clones and lacks some. The profile shows about a million clones, around three quarters of them singletons. The specimen sequenced was memory CD4+ T cells from PBMCs. The sample's subset: CD45RA-negative fraction. The TCR comes from a man between 18 and 29 years old in good health. Some clones in this sample may be carry-over from other donors' samples.

The CDR3 nucleotides read TGTGCCAGTATGAGGCGAGATAGCAATCAGCCCCAGCATTTT. Residues: CASMRRDSNQPQHF. The J gene is TRBJ1-5, the V gene TRBV19; no clear D gene. The CDR3 is 14 amino acids. The ends were cut back, 7 bases at V and 0 bases at J, with 10 bases in the middle. Germline values: CDR1 LNHDA, CDR2 SQIVND (reference sequence).